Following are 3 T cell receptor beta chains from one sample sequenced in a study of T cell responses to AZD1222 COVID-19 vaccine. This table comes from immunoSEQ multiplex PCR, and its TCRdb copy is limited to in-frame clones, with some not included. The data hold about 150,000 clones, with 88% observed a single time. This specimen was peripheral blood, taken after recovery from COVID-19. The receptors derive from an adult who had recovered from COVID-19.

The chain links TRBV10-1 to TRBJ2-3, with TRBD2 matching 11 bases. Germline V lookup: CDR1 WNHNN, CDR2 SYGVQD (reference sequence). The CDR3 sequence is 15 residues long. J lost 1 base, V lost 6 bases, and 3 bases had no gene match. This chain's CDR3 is CASSTSGSRTDTQYF. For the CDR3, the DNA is TGCGCCAGCAGCACTAGCGGGAGTCGCACAGATACGCAGTATTTT.

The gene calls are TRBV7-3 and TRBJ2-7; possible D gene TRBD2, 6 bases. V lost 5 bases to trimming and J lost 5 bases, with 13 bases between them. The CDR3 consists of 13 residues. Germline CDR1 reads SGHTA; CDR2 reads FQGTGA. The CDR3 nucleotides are TGTGCCAGCAGCCCCTCACGGGAGAACGAGCAGTACTTC. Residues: CASSPSRENEQYF.

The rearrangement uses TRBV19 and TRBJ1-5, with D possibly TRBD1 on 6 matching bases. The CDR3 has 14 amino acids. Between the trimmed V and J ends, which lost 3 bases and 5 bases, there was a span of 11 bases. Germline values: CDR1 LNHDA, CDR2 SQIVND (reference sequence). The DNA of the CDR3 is TGTGCCAGTAGTATTCGGGCAGGGGATCAGCCCCAGCATTTT. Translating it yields CASSIRAGDQPQHF.